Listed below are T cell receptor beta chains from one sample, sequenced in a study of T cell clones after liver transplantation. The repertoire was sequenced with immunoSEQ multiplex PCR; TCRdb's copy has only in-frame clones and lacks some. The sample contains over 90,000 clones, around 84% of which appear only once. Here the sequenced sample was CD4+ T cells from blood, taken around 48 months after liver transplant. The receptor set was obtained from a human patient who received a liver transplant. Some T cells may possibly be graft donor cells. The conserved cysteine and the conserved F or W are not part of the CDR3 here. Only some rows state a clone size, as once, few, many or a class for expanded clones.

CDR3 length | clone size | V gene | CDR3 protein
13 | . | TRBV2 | ASSGEGILYTEAF
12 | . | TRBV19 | ASSIGLAGYEQY
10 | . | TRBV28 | ASRRATGELF
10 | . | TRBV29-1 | SVGQTYNEQF
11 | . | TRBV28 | ASTPGTNTEAF
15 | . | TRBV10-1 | ASSPGLAGVRDNEQF
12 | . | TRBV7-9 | ASSLAGSYQPQH
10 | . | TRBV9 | ASSVALGEQF
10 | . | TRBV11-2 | ASGQRVYGYT
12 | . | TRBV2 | ASRSGGNTGELF
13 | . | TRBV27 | ASSSGLAGARTQY
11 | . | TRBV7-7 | ASSAGRGETQY
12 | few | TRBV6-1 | ASSEIAGANVLT
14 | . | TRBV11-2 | ASSSGLATNTGELF
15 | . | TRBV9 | ASSVDPPRTETYEQY
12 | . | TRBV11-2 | ASSLPAGGTEQF
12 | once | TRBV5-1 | ASSSGGSYNEQF
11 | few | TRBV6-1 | ASEVVSNQPQH
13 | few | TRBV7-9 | ASSSPGRGTDTQY
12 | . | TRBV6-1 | ASSEDRYSYEQY
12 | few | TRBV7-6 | ASSEGAANQPQH
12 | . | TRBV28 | ASRQGPANYGYT
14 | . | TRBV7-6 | ASSLDLAGTNEKLF
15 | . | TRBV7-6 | ASSLPRLAGEHNEQF
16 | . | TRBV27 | ASRAGQGALGGTATQY
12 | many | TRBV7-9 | ASSLAGRGETQY
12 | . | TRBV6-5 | ASTPDRNTGELF
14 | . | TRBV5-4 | ASSPGLARGTDTQY
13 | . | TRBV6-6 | ASSYPTGGVYTQY
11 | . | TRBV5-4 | ASSLGSNEKLF